The next 7 T cell receptor beta chains were all read from a single sample in a study of OX40 agonist ivuxolimab in advanced cancers. Sequenced by immunoSEQ multiplex PCR; TCRdb stores in-frame clones only, minus some. The top ten clones hold under 0.8% of a sample with some 100,000 clones, approximately 90% of them seen once. The input for sequencing was CD4+ or CD8+ T cells sorted from blood, taken in a trial of the OX40 agonist ivuxolimab. The receptors here all came from an adult with an advanced solid tumor such as melanoma, head and neck, liver or kidney cancer.

The J gene is TRBJ1-1, the V gene TRBV6-4, with D uncertain. Trimming removed 5 bases at V and 0 bases at J, with 7 bases between. This CDR3 region has 13 residues. The germline CDR1 and CDR2 sequences are MRHNA and SNTAGT. CDR3 protein: CASSRAMNTEAFF. The CDR3 DNA follows: TGTGCCAGCAGTCGGGCCATGAACACTGAAGCTTTCTTT.

V and J are TRBV29-1 and TRBJ2-5; no firm D call. CDR3 length: 12 amino acids. The germline V and J ends were trimmed by 5 bases and 4 bases, with 11 bases remaining between them. The germline V gene has CDR1 SQVTM and CDR2 ANQGSEA. CDR3 residues: CSVTTMAETQYF. The CDR3 DNA reads TGCAGCGTTACTACGATGGCAGAGACCCAGTACTTC.

As for this clone: Within the sample, other DNA sequences also encode this same CDR3. The chain combines TRBV5-4 with TRBJ2-3; D remains unclear. The CDR3 has 13 amino acids. Trimming removed 0 bases from V and 4 bases from J, with 6 bases in between. Germline lookup yields CDR1 SGHNT and CDR2 YYREEE (reference sequence). The CDR3 protein is CASSLAGADTQYF. CDR3 coding DNA: TGTGCCAGCAGCTTGGCCGGCGCAGATACGCAGTATTTT.

V gene TRBV7-3 combines with J gene TRBJ2-7, with 8 bases lining up with TRBD1. V dropped 2 bases and J dropped 2; count of bases not matched to a gene: 5. Germline V CDR1 and CDR2: SGHTA, FQGTGA. This CDR3 is 15 amino acids long. The DNA for the CDR3 is TGTGCCAGCAGCTTATCCGGACAGGGCCCCTACGAGCAGTACTTC. Residues: CASSLSGQGPYEQYF.

This rearrangement joins TRBV4-1 to TRBJ2-5, with TRBD2 identical over 7 bases. J was trimmed by 1 base and V by 4 bases; bases with no gene match: 9. CDR1 MGHRA and CDR2 YSYEKL come from the germline V gene. The CDR3 has 16 amino acids. Written as DNA, the CDR3 is TGCGCCAGCAGCCCTCTTGGGCAGCGGGGCCAAGAGACCCAGTACTTC. Protein: CASSPLGQRGQETQYF.

CDR3 loop: CASSRLTGLQETQYF. The CDR3, as DNA: TGCGCCAGCAGCCGACTGACAGGGTTACAAGAGACCCAGTACTTC. This chain uses TRBV4-1 with TRBJ2-5, with 7 bases matching TRBD1. The CDR3 consists of 15 residues. The V gene end was trimmed by 4 bases and the J gene end by 2 bases; junction bases not matched to a gene: 7. CDR1 MGHRA and CDR2 YSYEKL come from the germline V gene.

The V gene is TRBV5-6, the J gene TRBJ2-7; D perhaps matches TRBD1 (6 bases). The germline gives CDR1 SGHDT, CDR2 YYEEEE. The CDR3 is 15 amino acids. Between the trimmed V and J ends, which lost 0 bases and 2 bases, there was a span of 12 bases. DNA for the CDR3: TGTGCCAGCAGCTTGGGTACAGGGATCCCCTACGAGCAGTACTTC. Residues: CASSLGTGIPYEQYF. The whole variable domain, remainder taken from reference TRBV5-6 and TRBJ2-7, is DAGVTQSPTHLIKTRGQQVTLRCSPKSGHDTVSWYQQALGQGPQFIFQYYEEEERQRGNFPDRFSGHQFPNYSSELNVNALLLGDSALYLCASSLGTGIPYEQYFGPGTRLTVT.